The 20 T cell receptor beta chains below were found in one sample sequenced in a study of cytomegalovirus exposure and HLA in healthy donors. PCR primers comprised 60 Vbeta and 13 Jbeta primers. Produced via immunoSEQ multiplex PCR; TCRdb's table is partial and in-frame only. The sample contains 70,000 to 100,000 clones, approximately 61% of which appear only once. Input material: PBMCs. The origin of the receptors is a woman aged 50 to 60 in good health and CMV-seropositive.

The chain links TRBV5-1 to TRBJ2-3; TRBD2 agrees at 8 bases. The J segment lost 2 bases and the V segment lost 3 bases, leaving 8 bases of the junction unmatched. The germline gives CDR1 SGHRS, CDR2 YFSETQ. This CDR3 region has 16 residues. The CDR3 loop reads CASSWGLVGNTDTQYF. In DNA form, the CDR3 reads TGCGCCAGCAGCTGGGGACTAGTCGGAAACACAGATACGCAGTATTTT.

On this clone: At one end the junction does not follow the germline gene, possibly because of a read error. The rearrangement uses TRBV7-9 and TRBJ1-3; D ambiguous. This CDR3 contains 12 residues. Germline CDR1 SEHNR, CDR2 FQNEAQ (reference sequence). The CDR3: CSSSLSADTIYF. CDR3 coding DNA: TGTTCCAGCAGCTTAAGTGCGGACACCATATATTTT.

The chain recombines TRBV7-8 with TRBJ1-4; 8 bases agree with TRBD1. CDR3 length: 14 amino acids. J gave up 7 bases and V 2 bases, and 3 bases lay outside the gene matches. Germline V gene sequence: CDR1 SGHVS, CDR2 FQNEAQ. CDR3 DNA sequence: TGTGCCAGCAGCTTACAGGGGGCTGCTGAAAAACTGTTTTTT. Its protein is CASSLQGAAEKLFF.

The V gene is TRBV28, the J gene TRBJ2-1; 7 bases map to TRBD2. V gave up 3 bases and J gave up 4 bases; unmatched junction bases: 3. CDR3 length: 14 residues. CDR1 is MDHEN and CDR2 is SYDVKM in the germline V gene. The CDR3 is CASSLAGEYNEQFF. The CDR3 DNA is TGTGCCAGCAGTTTGGCGGGGGAATACAATGAGCAGTTCTTC.

This clone has just a few counts. The chain couples TRBV6-6 to TRBJ2-1; 10 bases map to TRBD2. Germline CDR1 MNHNY, CDR2 SVGAGI (reference sequence). The V segment lost 4 bases and the J segment 7 bases; nucleotides outside the gene matches: 7. This CDR3 has 15 amino acids. The CDR3 coding sequence is TGTGCCAGCAGTTCCGGGACTAGCGTATATAATGAGCAGTTCTTC. The encoded protein is CASSSGTSVYNEQFF.

This chain joins TRBV15 and TRBJ1-2; TRBD1 matches 10 bases. Trimming at V came to 1 base and at J to 4 bases, leaving 0 bases not matched to a gene. This CDR3 has 14 residues. CDR1 and CDR2 from the germline V gene are LNHNV and YYDKDF (reference sequence). The CDR3 nucleotides are TGTGCCACCAGCAGAGGGGACAGGGGCTATGGCTACACCTTC. Amino acid sequence: CATSRGDRGYGYTF.

CDR3 sequence: CSVETGVNTEAFF. The CDR3 DNA sequence: TGCAGCGTTGAAACAGGAGTGAACACTGAAGCTTTCTTT. The rearrangement joins TRBV29-1 to TRBJ1-1; maybe TRBD1 (5 bases). The CDR3 runs to 13 residues. From germline, CDR1 is SQVTM and CDR2 ANQGSEA. Trimming left V 2 bases short and J 0 bases short, with 7 bases between.

The chain is built from TRBV2 and TRBJ1-1; D is ambiguous. Per germline, CDR1 SNHLY and CDR2 FYNNEI. V was clipped by 5 bases and J by 1 base, with 8 bases between them. The CDR3 totals 13 residues. The CDR3 DNA sequence: TGTGCCAGCAGTTACACAGAGAACACTGAAGCTTTCTTT. The encoded protein is CASSYTENTEAFF.

V is TRBV27 and J is TRBJ2-6, with 7 bases matching TRBD1. The CDR3 extends over 15 amino acids. The J segment lost 2 bases and the V segment lost 6 bases, leaving 4 bases of the junction unmatched. Germline values: CDR1 MNHEY, CDR2 SMNVEV (reference sequence). The CDR3 nucleotides are TGTGCCAGCAGAACAGGGGCGACTGGGGCCAACGTCCTGACTTTC. It encodes CASRTGATGANVLTF.

J is TRBJ2-3 and V is TRBV7-9; D ambiguous. The CDR3 is 11 residues long. V was cut by 4 bases and J by 4 bases, with 3 bases left in between. Germline loops: CDR1 SEHNR, CDR2 FQNEAQ (reference sequence). The CDR3 spells CASSSSDTQYF. For the CDR3, the DNA is TGTGCCAGCAGCTCCTCAGATACGCAGTATTTT.

This clone has just a few counts. The rearrangement uses TRBV7-6 and TRBJ1-1, with a tentative D call TRBD1 (6 bases). CDR1 SGHVS and CDR2 FNYEAQ come from the germline V gene. There are 14 residues in the CDR3. The V gene lost 1 base and the J gene lost 4 bases, with 10 bases spanning the gap. The CDR3 is CASSLDRGSTEAFF. The CDR3 nucleotides are TGTGCCAGCAGCTTAGATAGGGGGAGCACTGAAGCTTTCTTT.

The V and J genes are TRBV9 and TRBJ2-2; D not certain. This CDR3 comprises 17 residues. Trimming removed 0 bases at V and 5 bases at J, with 17 bases between. Germline-derived CDR1 and CDR2 are SGDLS and YYNGEE. CDR3 sequence (DNA): TGTGCCAGCAGCGTAGCTGTTAAGAAAACAGATACCGGGGAGCTGTTTTTT. It specifies CASSVAVKKTDTGELFF.

The rearrangement links TRBV5-1 to TRBJ1-1, with a possible D match to TRBD1 (6 bases). This CDR3 region has 15 residues. V was cut by 4 bases and J by 1 base, with 14 bases left in between. In germline, CDR1 is SGHRS, CDR2 YFSETQ. CDR3 in amino acids: CASSTTGVGNTEAFF. In nucleotides, the CDR3 is TGCGCCAGCAGCACGACAGGAGTCGGGAACACTGAAGCTTTCTTT.

This clone was counted only a few times. The chain carries TRBV13 and TRBJ2-2; 12 positions agree with TRBD2. V shed 5 bases, J shed 6 bases, and the junction held 4 bases outside the gene matches. CDR3 size: 15 residues. CDR1 and CDR2 (germline): PRHDT, FYEKMQ (reference sequence). The CDR3 region has the DNA TGTGCCAGCAGCACCAGGACTAGCGGGGCCGGGGAGCTGTTTTTT. The encoded protein is CASSTRTSGAGELFF.

The chain is built from TRBV6-5 and TRBJ2-5, with 7 bases matching TRBD1. The germline CDR1 and CDR2 sequences are MNHEY and SVGAGI. There are 13 residues in the CDR3. Trimming removed 5 bases from V and 1 base from J; junction bases left unmatched: 1. CDR3 sequence (DNA): TGTGCCAGCAGTCGGGACAGCCAAGAGACCCAGTACTTC. This encodes CASSRDSQETQYF.

This clone was recorded a few times. The chain combines TRBV5-6 with TRBJ2-5; D might be TRBD2 (6 bases). The V gene lost 4 bases and the J gene lost 4 bases, with 17 bases spanning the gap. Germline lookup yields CDR1 SGHDT and CDR2 YYEEEE. CDR3 length: 15 residues. CDR3 residues: CASSKPSGLSETQYF. DNA of the CDR3: TGTGCCAGCAGCAAACCCTCGGGACTTTCAGAGACCCAGTACTTC.

This clone has only one observation. This rearrangement joins TRBV6-6 to TRBJ2-5; perhaps TRBD2 as D (5 bases). The CDR3 is made up of 11 amino acids. V was shortened by 4 bases and J by 9 bases, with 9 bases between the two germline ends. The V gene's germline CDR1 is MNHNY and CDR2 SVGAGI (reference sequence). The CDR3 region is CASSWGEAQYF. DNA of the CDR3: TGTGCCAGCAGTTGGGGAGAAGCCCAGTACTTC.

This chain uses TRBV9 with TRBJ2-1; maybe TRBD2 (5 bases). This CDR3 has 15 amino acids. V was cut by 0 bases and J by 5 bases, with 12 bases left in between. The germline V gene encodes CDR1 SGDLS and CDR2 YYNGEE. CDR3 loop: CASSVVVEGNNEQFF. The CDR3 coding sequence is TGTGCCAGCAGCGTAGTAGTCGAGGGTAACAATGAGCAGTTCTTC.

The chain has TRBV10-2 and TRBJ1-5; D unresolved. Germline CDR1 and CDR2: WSHSY and SAAADI. The ends were cut back, 3 bases at V and 9 bases at J, with 18 bases in the middle. The length of the CDR3 is 15 residues. Here the CDR3 DNA reads TGCGCCAGCAGTGAAGTTCGGGTTCTCATATCGCCCCAGCATTTT. Its translation: CASSEVRVLISPQHF.

This clone was recorded only once. This chain uses TRBV18 with TRBJ1-1; no clear D gene. The germline V gene encodes CDR1 KGHSH and CDR2 LQKENI. The CDR3 extends over 13 amino acids. V lost 3 bases to trimming and J lost 1 base, with 6 bases between them. The CDR3 nucleotides are TGTGCCAGCTCACCGACTGAGAACACTGAAGCTTTCTTT. It codes for CASSPTENTEAFF.